A selection of T cell receptor beta chains follows, all from one sample in a study of T cell responses to AZD1222 COVID-19 vaccine. TCRdb's table, derived via immunoSEQ multiplex PCR, lists solely in-frame clones and lacks some. Here the sample spans 70,000 or so clones, 83% being singletons. Material: peripheral blood, obtained 28 days after the second AZD1222 dose. The receptors stem from an adult who received the AZD1222 COVID-19 vaccine. CDR3s include the opening cysteine and the closing phenylalanine or tryptophan. Fields, in order: V gene, D gene, clone size, J gene, CDR3 protein, CDR3 DNA. A D gene is named only where the DNA matches it firmly. Expanded clones get a size class; other rows say once, few or many, or leave the size out.

v_call: TRBV7-7; d_call: TRBD1; clone_size: .; j_call: TRBJ2-3; cdr3_aa: CASSLGGPSTDTQYF; cdr3_nt: TGTGCTAGCAGCTTAGGGGGCCCTAGCACAGATACGCAGTATTTT
v_call: TRBV5-4; d_call: .; clone_size: .; j_call: TRBJ1-4; cdr3_aa: CASSLRQGNEKLFF; cdr3_nt: TGTGCCAGCAGCTTGCGGCAGGGGAATGAAAAACTGTTTTTT
v_call: TRBV27; d_call: .; clone_size: .; j_call: TRBJ1-1; cdr3_aa: CASSRGTTEAFF; cdr3_nt: TGTGCCAGCAGTCGTGGAACCACTGAAGCTTTCTTT
v_call: TRBV18; d_call: .; clone_size: .; j_call: TRBJ2-5; cdr3_aa: CASSPLGLLEETQYF; cdr3_nt: TGTGCCAGCTCACCCCTTGGATTGTTAGAGGAGACCCAGTACTTC
v_call: TRBV11-1; d_call: TRBD1; clone_size: .; j_call: TRBJ2-1; cdr3_aa: CASSFDDRVEFF; cdr3_nt: TGTGCCAGCAGCTTTGACGACAGGGTTGAGTTCTTC
v_call: TRBV11-2; d_call: .; clone_size: few; j_call: TRBJ1-5; cdr3_aa: CASSLEISQPQHF; cdr3_nt: TGTGCCAGCAGCTTAGAAATCAGCCAGCCCCAGCATTTT
v_call: TRBV12-3/TRBV12-4; d_call: .; clone_size: .; j_call: TRBJ1-1; cdr3_aa: CASSFSRNTEAFF; cdr3_nt: TGTGCCAGCAGTTTCTCTCGGAACACTGAAGCTTTCTTT
v_call: TRBV27; d_call: .; clone_size: .; j_call: TRBJ2-3; cdr3_aa: CASSSDFTDTQYF; cdr3_nt: TGTGCCAGCAGTTCGGACTTTACAGATACGCAGTATTTT
v_call: TRBV7-9; d_call: .; clone_size: .; j_call: TRBJ2-1; cdr3_aa: CASTLGRQGMYNEQFF; cdr3_nt: TGTGCCAGCACCTTAGGAAGGCAGGGCATGTACAATGAGCAGTTCTTC
v_call: TRBV6-5; d_call: TRBD1; clone_size: .; j_call: TRBJ2-7; cdr3_aa: CATEGQLYEQYF; cdr3_nt: TGTGCCACCGAGGGACAGCTCTACGAGCAGTACTTC
v_call: TRBV6-5; d_call: .; clone_size: once; j_call: TRBJ2-7; cdr3_aa: CASSSSGWSYEQYF; cdr3_nt: TGTGCCAGCAGTTCGTCCGGGTGGTCCTACGAGCAGTACTTC
v_call: TRBV5-1; d_call: .; clone_size: .; j_call: TRBJ1-2; cdr3_aa: CASSLAPGAYGYTF; cdr3_nt: TGCGCCAGCAGCTTGGCGCCCGGGGCCTATGGCTACACCTTC
v_call: TRBV7-9; d_call: .; clone_size: once; j_call: TRBJ1-5; cdr3_aa: CASSLGHDSNQPQHF; cdr3_nt: TGTGCCAGCAGCTTGGGACACGATAGCAATCAGCCCCAGCATTTT
v_call: TRBV3-1/TRBV3-2; d_call: TRBD2; clone_size: .; j_call: TRBJ2-1; cdr3_aa: CASSHGLANEQFF; cdr3_nt: TGTGCCAGCAGCCACGGACTAGCCAATGAGCAGTTCTTC
v_call: TRBV7-9; d_call: .; clone_size: .; j_call: TRBJ2-3; cdr3_aa: CASSLARRADTQYF; cdr3_nt: TGTGCCAGCAGCTTAGCGCGCCGGGCAGATACGCAGTATTTT
v_call: TRBV5-1; d_call: .; clone_size: .; j_call: TRBJ2-7; cdr3_aa: CASRERVSTIEQYF; cdr3_nt: TGCGCCAGCAGGGAGCGGGTCAGTACTATCGAGCAGTACTTC
v_call: TRBV2; d_call: .; clone_size: .; j_call: TRBJ1-4; cdr3_aa: CASSEWGTELFF; cdr3_nt: TGTGCCAGCAGTGAATGGGGGACTGAACTGTTTTTT
v_call: TRBV6-1; d_call: .; clone_size: .; j_call: TRBJ2-7; cdr3_aa: CASSEIRLANEQYF; cdr3_nt: TGTGCCAGCAGTGAAATACGGCTAGCGAACGAGCAGTACTTC
v_call: TRBV4-2; d_call: TRBD2; clone_size: .; j_call: TRBJ2-1; cdr3_aa: CASSPRLAPPEDEQFF; cdr3_nt: TGTGCCAGCAGCCCGAGACTAGCGCCCCCCGAGGATGAGCAGTTCTTC
v_call: TRBV30; d_call: .; clone_size: .; j_call: TRBJ1-4; cdr3_aa: CAWSLNLGEKLFF; cdr3_nt: TGTGCCTGGAGCCTCAACTTGGGCGAAAAACTGTTTTTT
v_call: TRBV11-2; d_call: .; clone_size: .; j_call: TRBJ2-1; cdr3_aa: CASSPLRGAYNEQFF; cdr3_nt: TGTGCCAGCAGCCCTTTGAGGGGGGCCTACAATGAGCAGTTCTTC
v_call: TRBV10-3; d_call: .; clone_size: .; j_call: TRBJ1-1; cdr3_aa: CAISVVGVNTEAFF; cdr3_nt: TGTGCCATCAGTGTGGTGGGAGTGAACACTGAAGCTTTCTTT
v_call: TRBV5-4; d_call: .; clone_size: .; j_call: TRBJ1-2; cdr3_aa: CASREAGNYGYTF; cdr3_nt: TGTGCCAGCAGAGAGGCAGGGAACTATGGCTACACCTTC
v_call: TRBV11-2; d_call: .; clone_size: .; j_call: TRBJ1-2; cdr3_aa: CASSSRDGDIYGYTF; cdr3_nt: TGTGCCAGCAGCTCCCGAGATGGGGACATCTATGGCTACACCTTC
v_call: TRBV7-9; d_call: TRBD1; clone_size: few; j_call: TRBJ1-2; cdr3_aa: CASSPGTGYGYTF; cdr3_nt: TGTGCCAGCAGTCCAGGGACAGGGTATGGCTACACCTTC
v_call: TRBV5-4; d_call: TRBD1; clone_size: .; j_call: TRBJ2-3; cdr3_aa: CASSGRQGGGDTQYF; cdr3_nt: TGTGCCAGCAGCGGGAGACAGGGTGGCGGAGATACGCAGTATTTT
v_call: TRBV6-5; d_call: TRBD1; clone_size: .; j_call: TRBJ1-5; cdr3_aa: CASSVGTGEGQPQHF; cdr3_nt: TGTGCCAGCAGCGTCGGGACAGGGGAGGGTCAGCCCCAGCATTTT
v_call: TRBV11-2; d_call: .; clone_size: once; j_call: TRBJ2-3; cdr3_aa: CASSLMDQGTDTQYF; cdr3_nt: TGTGCCAGCAGCTTAATGGATCAAGGCACAGATACGCAGTATTTT
v_call: TRBV11-3; d_call: .; clone_size: .; j_call: TRBJ1-1; cdr3_aa: CASSRGQPGTEAFF; cdr3_nt: TGTGCCAGCAGCCGAGGACAGCCGGGAACTGAAGCTTTCTTT
v_call: TRBV10-3; d_call: .; clone_size: .; j_call: TRBJ2-5; cdr3_aa: CAISESGGKETQYF; cdr3_nt: TGTGCCATCAGTGAGTCTGGAGGAAAAGAGACCCAGTACTTC
v_call: TRBV4-1; d_call: .; clone_size: .; j_call: TRBJ1-2; cdr3_aa: CASSQEVARAGYGYTF; cdr3_nt: TGCGCCAGCAGCCAAGAAGTAGCCCGGGCGGGCTATGGCTACACCTTC
v_call: TRBV5-4; d_call: .; clone_size: few; j_call: TRBJ1-2; cdr3_aa: CASSQQGIYGYTF; cdr3_nt: TGTGCCAGCAGCCAACAGGGAATCTATGGCTACACCTTC
v_call: TRBV2; d_call: .; clone_size: many; j_call: TRBJ1-3; cdr3_aa: CASSEGAGGSGNTIYF; cdr3_nt: TGTGCCAGCAGTGAAGGTGCGGGGGGCTCTGGAAACACCATATATTTT
v_call: TRBV6-5; d_call: TRBD1; clone_size: .; j_call: TRBJ1-4; cdr3_aa: CASRTGQGANEKLFF; cdr3_nt: TGTGCCAGCAGGACAGGACAGGGGGCTAATGAAAAACTGTTTTTT
v_call: TRBV5-1; d_call: TRBD2; clone_size: .; j_call: TRBJ2-7; cdr3_aa: CASRGRDTSSGRAF; cdr3_nt: TGCGCCAGCAGGGGAAGGGACACTTCTAGCGGGAGGGCCTTC
v_call: TRBV10-3; d_call: .; clone_size: .; j_call: TRBJ1-3; cdr3_aa: CASTITGPGNTIYF; cdr3_nt: TGTGCCAGCACAATAACAGGGCCCGGAAACACCATATATTTT
v_call: TRBV7-9; d_call: TRBD1; clone_size: .; j_call: TRBJ1-1; cdr3_aa: CASSRQGGNTEAFF; cdr3_nt: TGTGCCAGCAGCCGACAGGGCGGCAACACTGAAGCTTTCTTT
v_call: TRBV28; d_call: .; clone_size: .; j_call: TRBJ2-7; cdr3_aa: CASSLLQGYEQYF; cdr3_nt: TGTGCCAGCAGCCTATTACAGGGCTACGAGCAGTACTTC
v_call: TRBV12-3/TRBV12-4; d_call: .; clone_size: .; j_call: TRBJ1-4; cdr3_aa: CASSLNGREKLFF; cdr3_nt: TGTGCCAGCAGTTTAAATGGGCGTGAAAAACTGTTTTTT
v_call: TRBV29-1; d_call: TRBD2; clone_size: .; j_call: TRBJ2-3; cdr3_aa: CSVEGLAGELGTDTQYF; cdr3_nt: TGCAGCGTTGAGGGACTAGCGGGAGAACTTGGCACAGATACGCAGTATTTT
v_call: TRBV3-1/TRBV3-2; d_call: .; clone_size: .; j_call: TRBJ1-3; cdr3_aa: CASSPDARGSGNTIYF; cdr3_nt: TGTGCCAGCAGCCCCGACGCCCGGGGCTCTGGAAACACCATATATTTT
v_call: TRBV7-9; d_call: .; clone_size: .; j_call: TRBJ2-1; cdr3_aa: CASSSDIAEYNEQFF; cdr3_nt: TGTGCCAGCAGCTCCGACATAGCGGAATACAATGAGCAGTTCTTC
v_call: TRBV2; d_call: TRBD1; clone_size: .; j_call: TRBJ2-2; cdr3_aa: CANEKKVNRGPGELFF; cdr3_nt: TGTGCCAACGAAAAGAAGGTAAACAGGGGGCCCGGGGAGCTGTTTTTT
v_call: TRBV19; d_call: .; clone_size: few; j_call: TRBJ2-2; cdr3_aa: CASTGQSGELFF; cdr3_nt: TGTGCCAGCACGGGACAATCCGGGGAGCTGTTTTTT
v_call: TRBV12-3/TRBV12-4; d_call: .; clone_size: .; j_call: TRBJ2-7; cdr3_aa: CASSLAGFMYF; cdr3_nt: TGTGCCAGCAGTTTGGCGGGATTCATGTACTTC
v_call: TRBV3-1/TRBV3-2; d_call: .; clone_size: .; j_call: TRBJ1-1; cdr3_aa: CASRGLNTEAFF; cdr3_nt: TGTGCCAGCCGGGGACTCAACACTGAAGCTTTCTTT
v_call: TRBV19; d_call: TRBD1; clone_size: .; j_call: TRBJ1-2; cdr3_aa: CASSAPGQPVHGYTF; cdr3_nt: TGTGCCAGTAGTGCCCCGGGACAGCCGGTTCATGGCTACACCTTC
v_call: TRBV7-9; d_call: TRBD1; clone_size: few; j_call: TRBJ1-2; cdr3_aa: CASSFNRGGYTF; cdr3_nt: TGTGCCAGCAGCTTTAACAGGGGGGGTTACACCTTC
v_call: TRBV10-2; d_call: TRBD1; clone_size: .; j_call: TRBJ1-2; cdr3_aa: CASSEQRQGVGYTF; cdr3_nt: TGCGCCAGCAGTGAGCAGAGACAGGGGGTTGGCTACACCTTC
v_call: TRBV6-5; d_call: .; clone_size: few; j_call: TRBJ2-7; cdr3_aa: CASSRGPHYEQYF; cdr3_nt: TGTGCCAGCAGTCGAGGACCGCACTACGAGCAGTACTTC